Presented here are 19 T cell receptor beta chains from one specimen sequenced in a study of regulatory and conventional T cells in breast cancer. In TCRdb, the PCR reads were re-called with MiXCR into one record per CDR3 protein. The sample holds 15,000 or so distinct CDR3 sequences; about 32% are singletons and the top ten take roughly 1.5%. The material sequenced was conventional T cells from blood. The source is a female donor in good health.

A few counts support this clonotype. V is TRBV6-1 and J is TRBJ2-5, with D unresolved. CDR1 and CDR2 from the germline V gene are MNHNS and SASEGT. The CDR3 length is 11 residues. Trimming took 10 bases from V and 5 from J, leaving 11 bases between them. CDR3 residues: CATRLRETQYF. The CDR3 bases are TGTGCCACCCGCCTGAGGGAGACCCAGTACTTC.

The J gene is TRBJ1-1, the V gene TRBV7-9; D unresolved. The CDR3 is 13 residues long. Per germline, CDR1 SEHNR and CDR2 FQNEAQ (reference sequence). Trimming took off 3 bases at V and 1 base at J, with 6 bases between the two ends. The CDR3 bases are TGTGCCAGCAGCTTTGAGGGGAACACTGAAGCTTTCTTT. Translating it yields CASSFEGNTEAFF.

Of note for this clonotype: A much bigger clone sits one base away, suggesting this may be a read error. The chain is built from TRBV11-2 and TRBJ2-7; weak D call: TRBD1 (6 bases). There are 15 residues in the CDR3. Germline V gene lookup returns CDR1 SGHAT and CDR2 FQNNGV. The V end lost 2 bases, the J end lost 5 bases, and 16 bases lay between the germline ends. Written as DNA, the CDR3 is TGTGCCAGCAGCTTATTCCAGAGTCAGGGGAACGAGCAGTACTTC. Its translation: CASSLFQSQGNEQYF.

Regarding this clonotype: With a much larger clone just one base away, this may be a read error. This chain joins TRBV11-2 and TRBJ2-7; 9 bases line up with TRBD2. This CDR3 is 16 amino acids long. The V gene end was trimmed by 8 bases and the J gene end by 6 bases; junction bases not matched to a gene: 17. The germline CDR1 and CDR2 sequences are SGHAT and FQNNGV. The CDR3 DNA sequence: TGTGCCAGCGGCCTACGGGGTTTAGCGGGAGAGGGCGAGCAGTACTTC. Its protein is CASGLRGLAGEGEQYF.

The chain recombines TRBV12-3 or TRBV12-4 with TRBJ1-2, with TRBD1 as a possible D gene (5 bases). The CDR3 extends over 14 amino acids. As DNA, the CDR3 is TGTACCGGCAGTTTAGGGGAGGTGAACTATGGCTACACCTTC. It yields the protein CTGSLGEVNYGYTF.

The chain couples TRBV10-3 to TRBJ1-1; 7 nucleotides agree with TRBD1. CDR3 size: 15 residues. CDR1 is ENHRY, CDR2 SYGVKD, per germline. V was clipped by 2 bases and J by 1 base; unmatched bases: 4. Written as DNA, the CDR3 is TGTGCCATCAGTGAGAGGGGGCCGGGGAACACTGAAGCTTTCTTT. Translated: CAISERGPGNTEAFF.

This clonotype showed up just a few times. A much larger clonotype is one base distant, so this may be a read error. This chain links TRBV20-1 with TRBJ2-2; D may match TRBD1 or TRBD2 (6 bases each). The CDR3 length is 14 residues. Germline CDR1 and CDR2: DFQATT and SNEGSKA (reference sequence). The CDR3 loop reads CSARDEAGHGEPFF. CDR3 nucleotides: TGCAGTGCTAGAGATGAGGCGGGACACGGGGAGCCGTTTTTT.

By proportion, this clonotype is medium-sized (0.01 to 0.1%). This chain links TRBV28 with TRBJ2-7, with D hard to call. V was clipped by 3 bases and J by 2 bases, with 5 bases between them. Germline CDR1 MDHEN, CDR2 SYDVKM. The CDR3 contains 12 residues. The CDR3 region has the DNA TGTGCCAGCAGTTTTGGTCCCTACGAGCAGTACTTC. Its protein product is CASSFGPYEQYF.

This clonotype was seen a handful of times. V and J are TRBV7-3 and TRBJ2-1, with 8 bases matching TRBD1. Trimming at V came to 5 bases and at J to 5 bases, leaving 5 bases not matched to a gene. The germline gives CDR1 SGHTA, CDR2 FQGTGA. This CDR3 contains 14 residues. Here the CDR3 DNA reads TGTGCCAGCAGCCCCAGGGACAGGAACAATGAGCAGTTCTTC. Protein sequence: CASSPRDRNNEQFF.

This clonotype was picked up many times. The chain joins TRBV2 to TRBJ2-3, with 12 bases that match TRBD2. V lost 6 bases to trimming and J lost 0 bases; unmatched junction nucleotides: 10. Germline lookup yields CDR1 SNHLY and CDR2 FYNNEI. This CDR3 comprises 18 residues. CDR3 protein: CASSYGLAGPTSTDTQYF. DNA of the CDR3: TGTGCCAGCAGCTACGGACTAGCGGGACCGACTAGCACAGATACGCAGTATTTT. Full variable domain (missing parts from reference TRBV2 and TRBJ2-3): EPEVTQTPSHQVTQMGQEVILRCVPISNHLYFYWYRQILGQKVEFLVSFYNNEISEKSEIFDDQFSVERPDGSNFTLKIRSTKLEDSAMYFCASSYGLAGPTSTDTQYFGPGTRLTVL.

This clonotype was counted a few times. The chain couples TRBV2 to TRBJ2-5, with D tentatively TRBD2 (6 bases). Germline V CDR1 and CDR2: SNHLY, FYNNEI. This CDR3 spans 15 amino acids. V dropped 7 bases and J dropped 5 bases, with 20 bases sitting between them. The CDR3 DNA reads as TGTGCCAGCACTAATAGCGGAGGGGTCTACGAGACCCAGTACTTC. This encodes CASTNSGGVYETQYF.

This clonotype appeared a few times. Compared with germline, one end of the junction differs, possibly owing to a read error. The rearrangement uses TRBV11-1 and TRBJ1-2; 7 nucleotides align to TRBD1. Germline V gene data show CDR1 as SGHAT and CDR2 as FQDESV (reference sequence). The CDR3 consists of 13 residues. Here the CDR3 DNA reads TGTGCCAGCAGCTTTGATGTTCAAGGGGGCAGAGCCTTC. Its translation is CASSFDVQGGRAF.

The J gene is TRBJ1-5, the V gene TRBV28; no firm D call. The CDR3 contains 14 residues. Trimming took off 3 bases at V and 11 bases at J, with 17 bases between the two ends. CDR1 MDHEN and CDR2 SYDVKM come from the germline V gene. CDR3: CASSFLNMVGAQHF. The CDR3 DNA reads TGTGCCAGCAGTTTTTTAAACATGGTGGGCGCCCAGCATTTT.

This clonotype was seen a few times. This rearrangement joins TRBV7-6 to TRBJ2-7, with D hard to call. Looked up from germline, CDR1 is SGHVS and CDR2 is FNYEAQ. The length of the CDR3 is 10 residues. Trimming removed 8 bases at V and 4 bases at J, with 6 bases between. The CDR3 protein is CASGRYEQYF. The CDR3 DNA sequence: TGTGCCAGCGGCAGGTACGAGCAGTACTTC.

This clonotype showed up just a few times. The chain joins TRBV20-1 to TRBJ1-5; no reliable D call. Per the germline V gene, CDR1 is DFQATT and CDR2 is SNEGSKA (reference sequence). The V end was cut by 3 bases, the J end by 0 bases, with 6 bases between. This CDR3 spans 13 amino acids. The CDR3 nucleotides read TGCAGTGCTAGGGGTGATAGCAATCAGCCCCAGCATTTT. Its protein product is CSARGDSNQPQHF.

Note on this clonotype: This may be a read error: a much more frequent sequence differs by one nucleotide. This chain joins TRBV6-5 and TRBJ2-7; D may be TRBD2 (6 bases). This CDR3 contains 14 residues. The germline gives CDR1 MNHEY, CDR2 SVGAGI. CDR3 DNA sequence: TGTGCCAGCAGTCGCGGGACGTCCACCTACGAGCGGTACTTC. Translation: CASSRGTSTYERYF.

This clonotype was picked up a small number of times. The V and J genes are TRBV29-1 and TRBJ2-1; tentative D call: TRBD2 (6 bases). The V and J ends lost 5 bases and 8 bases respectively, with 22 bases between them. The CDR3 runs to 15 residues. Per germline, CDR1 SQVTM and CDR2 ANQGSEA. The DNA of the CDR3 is TGCAGCGTTAGATTAGGAGGGGTTCCTAGGGATGAGCAGTTCTTC. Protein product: CSVRLGGVPRDEQFF.

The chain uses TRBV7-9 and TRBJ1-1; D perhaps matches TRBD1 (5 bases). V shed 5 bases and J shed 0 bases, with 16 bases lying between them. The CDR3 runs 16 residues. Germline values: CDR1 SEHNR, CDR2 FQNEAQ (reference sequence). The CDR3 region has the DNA TGTGCCAGCAGCACCACAGGTGATATAATGAACACTGAAGCTTTCTTT. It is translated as CASSTTGDIMNTEAFF.

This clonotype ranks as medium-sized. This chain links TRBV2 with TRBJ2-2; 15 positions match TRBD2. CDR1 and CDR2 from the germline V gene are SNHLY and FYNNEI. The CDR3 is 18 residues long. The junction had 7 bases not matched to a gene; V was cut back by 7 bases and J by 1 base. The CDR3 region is CASTKGTSGRKNTGELFF. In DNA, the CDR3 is TGTGCCAGCACTAAAGGGACTAGCGGGAGGAAGAACACCGGGGAGCTGTTTTTT.